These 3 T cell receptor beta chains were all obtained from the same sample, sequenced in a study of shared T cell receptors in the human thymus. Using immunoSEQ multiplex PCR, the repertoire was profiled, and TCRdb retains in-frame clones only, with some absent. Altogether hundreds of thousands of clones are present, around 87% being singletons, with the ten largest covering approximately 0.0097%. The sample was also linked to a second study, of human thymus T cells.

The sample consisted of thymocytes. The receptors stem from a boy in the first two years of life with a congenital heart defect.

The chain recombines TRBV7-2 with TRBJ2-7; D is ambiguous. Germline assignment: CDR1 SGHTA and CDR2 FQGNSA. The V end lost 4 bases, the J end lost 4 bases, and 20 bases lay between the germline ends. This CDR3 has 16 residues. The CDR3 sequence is CASSSPHYEVAYEQYF. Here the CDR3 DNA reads TGTGCCAGCAGCTCCCCGCACTATGAAGTCGCATACGAGCAGTACTTC.

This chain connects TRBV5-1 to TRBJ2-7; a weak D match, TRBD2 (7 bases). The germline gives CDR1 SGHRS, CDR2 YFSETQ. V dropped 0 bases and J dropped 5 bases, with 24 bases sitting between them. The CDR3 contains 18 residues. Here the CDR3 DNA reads TGCGCCAGCAGCTTGGGTTGGAGGGAGGGGGATGAGGCCGACGAGCAGTACTTC. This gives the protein CASSLGWREGDEADEQYF. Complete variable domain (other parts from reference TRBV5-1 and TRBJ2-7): KAGVTQTPRYLIKTRGQQVTLSCSPISGHRSVSWYQQTPGQGLQFLFEYFSETQRNKGNFPGRFSGRQFSNSRSEMNVSTLELGDSALYLCASSLGWREGDEADEQYFGPGTRLTVT.

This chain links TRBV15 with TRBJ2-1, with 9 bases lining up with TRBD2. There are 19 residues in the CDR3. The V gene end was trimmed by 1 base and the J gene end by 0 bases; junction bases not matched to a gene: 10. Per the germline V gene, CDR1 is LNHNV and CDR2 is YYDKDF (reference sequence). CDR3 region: CATSRGIAGAHPSYNEQFF. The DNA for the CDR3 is TGTGCCACCAGCAGAGGTATAGCGGGGGCGCACCCCTCCTACAATGAGCAGTTCTTC.